The TCR beta chain under discussion was sequenced for a study of T cell responses to AZD1222 COVID-19 vaccine. Regarding the study as a whole: Dominant at 160-218 and 743-854, vaccine-associated CD4 TCRs also spanned spike. Clonal diversity may have been underestimated in mostly white British donors. Repertoire samples came only from after the peak T cell response.

Clones were read by immunoSEQ multiplex PCR, and TCRdb kept only the in-frame ones, dropping some. The sample contains some 150,000 clones, around 90% of which appear only once. This CDR3 is 15 amino acids long. Germline assignment: CDR1 ENHRY and CDR2 SYGVKD. Unmatched junction bases numbered 2, after V lost 2 bases and J lost 7 bases. Points on this clone: Its antigen is as yet unknown.

This rearrangement joins TRBV10-3 to TRBJ1-6; TRBD1 aligns across 10 bases. This sequence was found in an adult in good health. Source: peripheral blood, taken on day 0 of MenACWY control vaccination. CDR3 in DNA: TGTGCCATCAGTGAGGGGGGACAGGGGAATTCACCCCTCCACTTT. As protein: CAISEGGQGNSPLHF.